These 10 T cell receptor beta chains were sequenced from one sample in a study of cytomegalovirus exposure and HLA in healthy donors (dated by TCRdb to 2016 to 2017). The library relied on the immunoSEQ multiplex PCR assay. The multiplex PCR relied on a mix of 60 forward primers for TCR Vbeta segments and 13 reverse primers for TCR Jbeta segments. TCRdb obtained this table from immuneACCESS and retained in-frame rearrangements with V and J assigned. These tables miss some clones; where compared with another copy, unresolved V genes account for less than half of the shortfall, and the remainder is unexplained. For this sample the table gives 95,000 to 110,000 clones, of which 82% were detected only once. The top ten constitute roughly 2.7% of the sample. Sequenced sample: PBMCs. The receptors were sampled from a man aged 25 to 45 in good health and CMV-seropositive.

This chain uses TRBV18 with TRBJ2-7; D perhaps matches TRBD1 (6 bases). The CDR3 length is 12 residues. Germline values: CDR1 KGHSH, CDR2 LQKENI. V lost 2 bases and J lost 9, with 11 bases in between. The DNA for the CDR3 is TGTGCCAGCTCACCAAACAGGGACGCGCAGTACTTC. It codes for CASSPNRDAQYF.

This clone was seen a single time. Here the CDR3 reads CASSSDVGNYGYTF. CDR3 coding DNA: TGTGCCAGCAGCTCAGACGTGGGCAACTATGGCTACACCTTC. This chain joins TRBV7-9 and TRBJ1-2, with unresolved D. The CDR3 spans 14 residues. The germline CDR1 and CDR2 sequences are SEHNR and FQNEAQ (reference sequence). The V gene lost 4 bases and the J gene lost 2 bases, with 11 bases spanning the gap.

Concerning this clone itself: Other DNA sequences from this sample encode an identical CDR3 as well. The chain uses TRBV6-1 and TRBJ2-5, with 11 bases aligning to TRBD2. V shed 3 bases, J shed 1 base, and the junction held 4 bases outside the gene matches. Germline V CDR1 and CDR2: MNHNS, SASEGT. This CDR3 has 16 residues. Here the CDR3 reads CASSELAGGPQETQYF. The CDR3 DNA reads as TGTGCCAGCAGTGAGCTAGCGGGGGGTCCCCAAGAGACCCAGTACTTC.

The V and J genes are TRBV5-1 and TRBJ2-3; 9 nucleotides match TRBD1. Per germline, CDR1 SGHRS and CDR2 YFSETQ. With 3 bases clipped from V and 5 bases from J, the junction kept 4 bases outside the gene matches. The CDR3 is 14 amino acids. CDR3 residues: CASSSGTGQDTQYF. The CDR3 DNA sequence: TGCGCCAGCAGCTCCGGGACAGGGCAAGATACGCAGTATTTT.

J is TRBJ2-2 and V is TRBV6-5; TRBD1 aligns across 9 bases. The CDR3 consists of 15 residues. Trimming cost V 8 bases and J 6 bases; bases outside gene matches: 10. In germline, CDR1 is MNHEY, CDR2 SVGAGI. CDR3 in DNA: TGTGCCAGCTCGGGACAGGGTCTTATCGCCGGGGAGCTGTTTTTT. Translating gives CASSGQGLIAGELFF.

The CDR3 DNA is TGTGCCAGCAGTTACGGGCAGGGGGCCGGGGAGCTGTTTTTT. Its translation: CASSYGQGAGELFF. The chain has TRBV6-5 and TRBJ2-2, with 7 nucleotides matching TRBD1. Germline V gene sequence: CDR1 MNHEY, CDR2 SVGAGI. J lost 6 bases, V lost 2 bases, and 3 bases had no gene match. The CDR3 covers 14 residues.

The chain uses TRBV6-5 and TRBJ1-6; a weak D match, TRBD1 (5 bases). Germline V gene data show CDR1 as MNHEY and CDR2 as SVGAGI. Trimming removed 4 bases from V and 5 bases from J, with 12 bases in between. This CDR3 region has 15 residues. CDR3 in amino acids: CASSFIRVNNSPLHF. CDR3 sequence (DNA): TGTGCCAGCAGTTTCATCAGGGTAAATAATTCACCCCTCCACTTT.

The genes are TRBV6-6 and TRBJ1-5, with D possibly being TRBD1 (5 bases). V was shortened by 6 bases and J by 4 bases, with 13 bases between the two germline ends. This CDR3 region has 14 residues. Germline loops: CDR1 MNHNY, CDR2 SVGAGI (reference sequence). CDR3 bases: TGTGCCAGCAGGCTCGACAGAATGAATCAGCCCCAGCATTTT. This gives the protein CASRLDRMNQPQHF.

This clone was counted a single time. This chain joins TRBV5-1 and TRBJ1-2, with TRBD1 identical over 9 bases. CDR3 size: 16 residues. The germline gives CDR1 SGHRS, CDR2 YFSETQ. V dropped 0 bases and J dropped 10; count of bases not matched to a gene: 13. CDR3 bases: TGCGCCAGCAGCTTGGCTCCGGACAGGGGACCTGATGTCTACACCTTC. Translating gives CASSLAPDRGPDVYTF.

Only a few counts were recorded for this clone. The junction departs from the called germline gene at one end, perhaps through a read error. The chain recombines TRBV7-7 with TRBJ1-4; TRBD1 matches 8 bases. The CDR3 is 15 residues long. Germline CDR1 and CDR2: SSHAT and FNYEAQ (reference sequence). CDR3 coding DNA: TGTGCTAGCAGCCCCGCACAGGGGGCTAATGAAAAACTGTTTTTT. It yields the protein CASSPAQGANEKLFF.